The 26 T cell receptor beta chains below all came from one sample that was sequenced in a study of CD8 T cells in ankylosing spondylitis. From the 5' RACE reads, TCRdb called clonotypes with MiXCR, one entry per CDR3 protein. The repertoire holds hundreds of thousands of distinct CDR3 sequences, with roughly 22% as singletons. The source material was blood, either unsorted or a sorted T cell fraction (not recorded which). Source of these receptors: a male donor with ankylosing spondylitis or in good health (not recorded which).

This chain joins TRBV6-1 and TRBJ2-1; the match to TRBD1 covers 9 bases. Germline V gives CDR1 MNHNS, CDR2 SASEGT. The CDR3 sequence is 15 residues long. V gave up 7 bases and J gave up 2 bases; unmatched junction bases: 6. CDR3 DNA: TGTGCCAGCACTACGGACAGGGGACCCTACAATGAGCAGTTCTTC. This encodes CASTTDRGPYNEQFF.

CDR3 in DNA: TGTGCCAGCAGCCCGAGGGGGGGCATAGAGGGGCAGGCCTACGAGCAGTACTTC. Encoded protein: CASSPRGGIEGQAYEQYF. This sequence joins TRBV11-1 and TRBJ2-7; D may be TRBD2 (7 bases). Deletions cut 5 bases from V and 2 bases from J, with 25 bases between. This CDR3 region has 18 residues. Germline CDR1 SGHAT, CDR2 FQDESV (reference sequence). Together with reference TRBV11-1 and TRBJ2-7, the CDR3 gives the full variable domain: EAEVAQSPRYKITEKSQAVAFWCDPISGHATLYWYRQILGQGPELLVQFQDESVVDDSQLPKDRFSAERLKGVDSTLKIQPAELGDSAMYLCASSPRGGIEGQAYEQYFGPGTRLTVT.

The table lists this clonotype with a few counts. V gene TRBV30 combines with J gene TRBJ2-5, with D maybe TRBD1 (5 bases). The CDR3 covers 11 residues. Deletions cut 2 bases from V and 5 bases from J, with 6 bases between. Germline values: CDR1 GTSNPN, CDR2 SVGIG (reference sequence). CDR3 sequence reads: CAWSPGETQYF. CDR3 DNA sequence: TGTGCCTGGAGTCCAGGGGAGACCCAGTACTTC.

This clonotype was seen a handful of times. The chain uses TRBV12-3 or TRBV12-4 and TRBJ1-3, with 8 bases identical to TRBD1. The CDR3 sequence is 15 residues long. Trimming removed 4 bases from V and 4 bases from J; junction bases left unmatched: 6. DNA for the CDR3: TGTGCCAGCAGTTCCTGGACAGGGACAGGAAACACCATATATTTT. Its translation: CASSSWTGTGNTIYF.

This chain links TRBV20-1 with TRBJ1-2; D is ambiguous. Germline V gene lookup returns CDR1 DFQATT and CDR2 SNEGSKA (reference sequence). The length of the CDR3 is 15 residues. V was trimmed by 0 bases and J by 11 bases, leaving 22 bases between them. The CDR3: CSARDVKDPGRRYTF. The CDR3, as DNA: TGCAGTGCTAGAGATGTGAAGGACCCGGGGAGACGGTACACCTTC.

The V and J genes are TRBV12-3 or TRBV12-4 and TRBJ2-2; 16 positions agree with TRBD2. V was pared by 4 bases and J by 4 bases, with 6 bases of the junction left unmatched. The CDR3 loop spans 18 amino acids. CDR3: CASSSGTSGGASTGELFF. The CDR3 region has the DNA TGTGCCAGCAGTTCCGGGACTAGCGGGGGGGCCTCCACCGGGGAGCTGTTTTTT.

This clonotype was counted a few times. This chain connects TRBV4-1 to TRBJ2-1; D call uncertain. The CDR3 runs 14 residues. The germline V gene has CDR1 MGHRA and CDR2 YSYEKL. The V end lost 1 base, the J end lost 0 bases, and 4 bases lay between the germline ends. The CDR3: CASSQVFSYNEQFF. As DNA, the CDR3 is TGCGCCAGCAGCCAAGTGTTCTCCTACAATGAGCAGTTCTTC.

The gene calls are TRBV4-1 and TRBJ2-5, with 9 bases that match TRBD1. V was pared by 0 bases and J by 4 bases, with 6 bases of the junction left unmatched. The CDR3 consists of 16 residues. The V gene's germline CDR1 is MGHRA and CDR2 YSYEKL. The CDR3: CASSQEGTGMVETQYF. The CDR3 DNA sequence: TGCGCCAGCAGCCAAGAGGGGACAGGGATGGTAGAGACCCAGTACTTC.

The V call is TRBV7-9, the J call TRBJ2-1; D possibly uses TRBD1 or TRBD2 (7 bases each). From germline, CDR1 is SEHNR and CDR2 FQNEAQ (reference sequence). V was cut by 7 bases and J by 5 bases, with 18 bases left in between. There are 15 residues in the CDR3. The CDR3: CASTVTGTKDNEQFF. CDR3 DNA sequence: TGTGCCAGCACCGTGACAGGGACTAAGGACAATGAGCAGTTCTTC. The whole variable domain, filled in from reference TRBV7-9 and TRBJ2-1, reads DTGVSQNPRHKITKRGQNVTFRCDPISEHNRLYWYRQTLGQGPEFLTYFQNEAQLEKSRLLSDRFSAERPKGSFSTLEIQRTEQGDSAMYLCASTVTGTKDNEQFFGPGTRLTVL.

The chain combines TRBV10-3 with TRBJ2-1, with D perhaps matching TRBD2 (5 bases). The CDR3 consists of 17 residues. Germline loops: CDR1 ENHRY, CDR2 SYGVKD. V was pared by 1 base and J by 0 bases, with 13 bases between. CDR3 nucleotides: TGTGCCATCAGTGAGTGGGCTAGCCTTCCCTCCTACAATGAGCAGTTCTTC. It is translated as CAISEWASLPSYNEQFF.

This clonotype was seen more than once but under ten times. The chain joins TRBV12-3 or TRBV12-4 to TRBJ2-1, with a possible D match to TRBD1 (6 bases). The CDR3 runs to 15 residues. V gave up 3 bases and J gave up 4 bases, with 13 bases separating them. The CDR3 is CASSFGTLLYNEQFF. CDR3 DNA: TGTGCCAGCAGTTTTGGGACACTGCTGTACAATGAGCAGTTCTTC.

This chain uses TRBV4-1 with TRBJ2-5; no clear D gene. There are 14 residues in the CDR3. Trimming took 4 bases from V and 0 from J, leaving 9 bases between them. Germline assignment: CDR1 MGHRA and CDR2 YSYEKL. The CDR3 region is CASSPEGYQETQYF. In DNA, the CDR3 is TGCGCCAGCAGCCCCGAAGGGTACCAAGAGACCCAGTACTTC.

This clonotype was picked up one time. V and J are TRBV6-5 and TRBJ2-7; D assignment may be TRBD1 or TRBD2 (5 bases each). V was pared by 3 bases and J by 3 bases, with 18 bases between. Germline loops: CDR1 MNHEY, CDR2 SVGAGI. This CDR3 has 16 residues. The CDR3 loop reads CASSYPPGRTIYEQYF. The CDR3 nucleotides are TGTGCCAGCAGTTATCCTCCGGGACGAACGATCTACGAGCAGTACTTC.

This clonotype was seen a handful of times. This chain joins TRBV20-1 and TRBJ1-5; D not resolved. Germline values: CDR1 DFQATT, CDR2 SNEGSKA (reference sequence). With 0 bases removed from V and 7 bases from J, the gap between germline ends came to 7 bases. This CDR3 is 12 amino acids long. CDR3 nucleotide sequence: TGCAGTGCTAGAGATGACTGGCAGCCCCAGCATTTT. Translating it yields CSARDDWQPQHF.

This clonotype occurred a few times. The chain combines TRBV12-3 or TRBV12-4 with TRBJ1-1, with TRBD1 identical over 9 bases. V lost 6 bases and J lost 4; bases outside the gene matches: 12. This CDR3 region has 16 residues. CDR3 protein: CASRPSNRGPGTEAFF. CDR3 DNA: TGTGCCAGCAGGCCCAGTAACAGGGGGCCAGGCACTGAAGCTTTCTTT.

This clonotype was observed at least ten times. In DNA form, the CDR3 reads TGCAGTGCTAGACTCAGCGGGGGGTGGGGCGATGAGCAGTTCTTC. Translating it yields CSARLSGGWGDEQFF. The V and J genes are TRBV20-1 and TRBJ2-1; 9 nucleotides align to TRBD2. The CDR3 runs 15 residues. From germline, CDR1 is DFQATT and CDR2 SNEGSKA (reference sequence). With V trimmed by 2 bases and J by 8 bases, 10 bases remained unmatched.

The V call is TRBV27, the J call TRBJ2-5; TRBD2 matches at 7 bases. The V segment lost 8 bases and the J segment 9 bases; nucleotides outside the gene matches: 12. Germline V CDR1 and CDR2: MNHEY, SMNVEV (reference sequence). The CDR3 has 13 amino acids. The chain's CDR3 is CASQTSAYGAQYF. In DNA, the CDR3 is TGTGCCAGCCAAACTAGCGCGTACGGGGCCCAGTACTTC.

This clonotype has more than one count but fewer than ten. The chain has TRBV28 and TRBJ2-5; D not resolved. The V and J ends lost 6 bases and 2 bases respectively, with 10 bases between them. Germline V gene lookup returns CDR1 MDHEN and CDR2 SYDVKM. The CDR3 is made up of 13 amino acids. Here the CDR3 DNA reads TGTGCCAGCAGGGCTGACGGTCAAGAGACCCAGTACTTC. It specifies CASRADGQETQYF. Together with reference TRBV28 and TRBJ2-5, the CDR3 gives the full variable domain: DVKVTQSSRYLVKRTGEKVFLECVQDMDHENMFWYRQDPGLGLRLIYFSYDVKMKEKGDIPEGYSVSREKKERFSLILESASTNQTSMYLCASRADGQETQYFGPGTRLLVL.

This clonotype showed up just a few times. The chain couples TRBV5-1 to TRBJ2-3; 11 positions match TRBD2. The germline V gene has CDR1 SGHRS and CDR2 YFSETQ. The CDR3 is 13 amino acids. V gave up 5 bases and J gave up 14 bases; unmatched junction bases: 10. DNA for the CDR3: TGCGCCAGCAGTACGACTAGCGGGACCGGACCGTATTTT. This gives the protein CASSTTSGTGPYF.

This clonotype was detected only a few times. The DNA for the CDR3 is TGTGCCAGCAGTTCCCACCTTCAGGAGCACCAAGAGACCCAGTACTTC. This sequence encodes CASSSHLQEHQETQYF. The V call is TRBV28, the J call TRBJ2-5; D is undetermined. Germline V gives CDR1 MDHEN, CDR2 SYDVKM. The V and J ends lost 4 bases and 0 bases respectively, with 15 bases between them. The length of the CDR3 is 16 residues.

The chain is built from TRBV5-5 and TRBJ2-7; weak D call: TRBD1 (5 bases). Per germline, CDR1 SGHKS and CDR2 YYEKEE (reference sequence). Trimming removed 4 bases from V and 0 bases from J, with 14 bases in between. The CDR3 totals 15 residues. CDR3 DNA sequence: TGTGCCAGCAGCCTGGACATTTCGAGCTCCTACGAGCAGTACTTC. This sequence encodes CASSLDISSSYEQYF.

The table lists this clonotype with a few counts. J is TRBJ2-5 and V is TRBV20-1, with TRBD1 as a possible D gene (5 bases). Between the trimmed V and J ends, which lost 7 bases and 2 bases, there was a span of 14 bases. The CDR3 has 13 residues. Per germline, CDR1 DFQATT and CDR2 SNEGSKA (reference sequence). CDR3 coding DNA: TGCAGTGGGACAATGGAGCTACAAGAGACCCAGTACTTC. Its translation is CSGTMELQETQYF.

A few counts support this clonotype. The chain recombines TRBV6-1 with TRBJ2-3, with 9 bases matching TRBD2. After removal of 4 bases from V and 3 bases from J, the junction contained 11 bases not matched to a gene. The CDR3 is 17 amino acids. Germline V lookup: CDR1 MNHNS, CDR2 SASEGT. The CDR3 sequence: CASSAWASGEGTDTQYF. The CDR3 bases are TGTGCCAGCAGTGCGTGGGCTAGCGGGGAGGGGACAGATACGCAGTATTTT.

This clonotype has just a few counts. The V and J genes are TRBV12-3 or TRBV12-4 and TRBJ2-1, with no clear D. Trimming cost V 6 bases and J 7 bases, with 10 bases left between them. The CDR3 consists of 12 residues. The CDR3 reads CASRLLRNEQFF. CDR3 nucleotide sequence: TGTGCCAGCAGACTCCTACGGAATGAGCAGTTCTTC.

This clonotype was detected a few times. This chain connects TRBV11-2 to TRBJ2-7; weak D call: TRBD2 (5 bases). CDR1 and CDR2 from the germline V gene are SGHAT and FQNNGV. V was shortened by 7 bases and J by 4 bases, with 14 bases between the two germline ends. The CDR3 has 13 residues. CDR3 amino acids: CASTGRRTYEQYF. The CDR3 DNA reads as TGTGCCAGCACCGGCCGGCGGACTTACGAGCAGTACTTC.

The chain recombines TRBV7-9 with TRBJ2-7, with D possibly being TRBD1 or TRBD2 (6 bases each). Trimming took 5 bases from V and 2 from J, leaving 16 bases between them. In germline, CDR1 is SEHNR, CDR2 FQNEAQ (reference sequence). The CDR3 is made up of 15 amino acids. The CDR3 here is CASSGGRGPTYEQYF. Written as DNA, the CDR3 is TGTGCCAGCAGCGGGGGTCGGGGGCCAACCTACGAGCAGTACTTC. Supplemented by reference TRBV7-9 and TRBJ2-7, the full variable domain reads DTGVSQNPRHKITKRGQNVTFRCDPISEHNRLYWYRQTLGQGPEFLTYFQNEAQLEKSRLLSDRFSAERPKGSFSTLEIQRTEQGDSAMYLCASSGGRGPTYEQYFGPGTRLTVT.